The entry below describes one T cell receptor beta chain. Random hexamers served to reverse transcribe about 0.5 to 1 ug RNA. Coverage of TCR beta CDR3 amplification by immunoSEQ multiplex PCR extended to 54 Vbeta and 13 Jbeta. TCRdb re-called the immunoSEQ multiplex PCR reads with MiXCR, one entry per CDR3 protein. The table lists about 160,000 distinct CDR3 sequences, about 96% of them singletons. The data are from a study of CD8 T cells in Susac syndrome. Study-wide background: When their blood was taken, the Susac syndrome patients had either not yet had any therapy, were taking corticosteroids, or were taking intravenous immunoglobulin alone.

Germline V gene data show CDR1 as GTSNPN and CDR2 as SVGIG (reference sequence). The germline V and J ends were trimmed by 0 bases and 10 bases, with 10 bases remaining between them. The CDR3 runs to 12 residues. Sequences were obtained from CD4+ T cells from PBMCs. This chain joins TRBV30 and TRBJ2-1; D tentatively fits TRBD1 or TRBD2 (5 bases each). This sequence was found in a human donor with Susac syndrome. In DNA, the CDR3 is TGTGCCTGGAGTGTAGGGACGCGGGAGCAGTTCTTC. It encodes CAWSVGTREQFF. Together with reference TRBV30 and TRBJ2-1, the CDR3 gives the full variable domain: SQTIHQWPATLVQPVGSPLSLECTVEGTSNPNLYWYRQAAGRGLQLLFYSVGIGQISSEVPQNLSASRPQDRQFILSSKKLLLSDSGFYLCAWSVGTREQFFGPGTRLTVL.